This T cell receptor beta chain was recorded in a study of post-analysis software for immune sequencing data. Across the whole study: In terms of disease course, relapsing-remitting, secondary progressive and progressive-relapsing multiple sclerosis were included. Study-wide points: Patients with multiple sclerosis recorded significantly lower normalized Chao1 diversity than controls, the study found. Patients used about 5 TRBV segments, including TRBV5-6, TRBV5-1 and TRBV20-1, more often than controls. Batch-matched samples strongly co-clustered by F measure.

After removal of 4 bases from V and 2 bases from J, the junction contained 1 base not matched to a gene. The CDR3 is 15 residues long. cDNA libraries of TCR beta carried unique molecular identifiers. Each sample of 1 to 10 million input T cells yielded around 500,000 cDNA molecules, so each molecule approximated one T cell. TCRdb reprocessed the PCR reads with MiXCR, giving one entry per CDR3 protein. The profile shows approximately 690,000 distinct CDR3 sequences, roughly three fifths of them singletons. As to this clonotype: Its antigen remains unidentified.

The clonotype originates from a girl between 2 and 10 years old with multiple sclerosis. The V and J genes are TRBV12-3 or TRBV12-4 and TRBJ1-3, with 11 bases that match TRBD1. The sequencing input was blood. The CDR3 coding sequence is TGTGCCAGCAGTTCGGACAGGGGGCCTGGAAACACCATATATTTT. This translates into CASSSDRGPGNTIYF.